A single T cell receptor (beta chain) is shown here with its context. Its specificity is not known. The PBMCs were sourced from fresh peripheral blood (less than 11 ml). Authors of the study amplified TCR beta CDR3 regions from RNA transcripts. First-round RT-PCR with HTBI primers amplified the TCR CDR3 region. One entry per CDR3 protein, called by TCRdb with MiXCR from the multiplex PCR reads. The sample records about 710,000 distinct CDR3 sequences, approximately 16% being singletons. This entry belongs to a study of T cells in Graves' hyperthyroidism and ophthalmopathy. Study-wide results and limits: Appearing also in blood were most of the thyroid clonotypes expanded above 0.001. Separation of ophthalmopathy from stable hyperthyroidism was achieved by a 13 V-J model.

The clonotype comes from a young man with Graves' hyperthyroidism. The sequencing input was blood.

This CDR3 is CSATISGKGDTQYF. CDR3 DNA sequence: TGCAGTGCTACGATTAGCGGGAAGGGAGATACGCAGTATTTT. The rearrangement links TRBV20-1 to TRBJ2-3, with 8 bases aligning to TRBD2. The CDR3 consists of 14 residues. The germline V gene encodes CDR1 DFQATT and CDR2 SNEGSKA (reference sequence). V lost 4 bases, J lost 5 bases, and 8 bases stayed unmatched.